This TCR beta chain was profiled in a study of CD8 T cells in ankylosing spondylitis. TCRdb used MiXCR to reprocess the 5' RACE reads, holding one entry per CDR3 protein. This sample yields about 130,000 distinct CDR3 sequences, of which approximately 15% are seen a single time; 2.5% to 3.5% belongs to the top ten. The CDR3 has 15 amino acids. After removal of 6 bases from V and 5 bases from J, the junction contained 8 bases not matched to a gene. Germline CDR1 SGHAT, CDR2 FQNNGV. Broader study findings: Reportedly, significant enrichment of disease-linked clones occurred in matched ankylosing spondylitis synovial fluid.

This clonotype was detected ten times or more. Its antigen is not known. The chain recombines TRBV11-2 with TRBJ2-5, with TRBD1 identical over 11 bases. Sequenced sample: blood, either unsorted or a sorted T cell fraction (not recorded which). The clonotype was recovered from a female donor with ankylosing spondylitis or in good health (not recorded which). The CDR3 is CASREDGTGGETQYF. CDR3 DNA sequence: TGTGCCAGCAGAGAGGACGGGACAGGGGGGGAGACCCAGTACTTC.